This passage covers 32 T cell receptor beta chains from one sample sequenced in a study of blood T cell repertoires in COVID-19. Clones were read by immunoSEQ multiplex PCR, and TCRdb kept only the in-frame ones, dropping some. The sample has 100,000 or so clones, more than 85% seen once; the top ten hold about a fifth. The sample comprised peripheral blood. Source of these receptors: a human donor with acute or convalescent COVID-19. The donor label of this sample is uncertain.

The V call is TRBV11-1, the J call TRBJ2-3; TRBD2 matches at 7 bases. V trimming: 3 bases; J trimming: 6 bases; junction bases outside the gene matches: 12. This CDR3 is 16 amino acids long. Germline CDR1 is SGHAT and CDR2 is FQDESV (reference sequence). CDR3 sequence (DNA): TGTGCCAGCAGCTTTCGGGGAGCGGGAAAGTTGGATACGCAGTATTTT. It translates to CASSFRGAGKLDTQYF.

The chain joins TRBV7-2 to TRBJ1-2; the D gene is possibly TRBD1 (6 bases). CDR3 length: 18 amino acids. Trimming took off 4 bases at V and 4 bases at J, with 25 bases between the two ends. Germline V CDR1 and CDR2: SGHTA, FQGNSA. CDR3 amino acids: CASSSDGSAVGAGYGYTF. The CDR3 nucleotides are TGTGCCAGCAGCTCCGACGGATCGGCGGTGGGGGCGGGCTATGGCTACACCTTC. The variable domain in full, completed from reference TRBV7-2 and TRBJ1-2, reads GAGVSQSPSNKVTEKGKDVELRCDPISGHTALYWYRQSLGQGLEFLIYFQGNSAPDKSGLPSDRFSAERTGGSVSTLTIQRTQQEDSAVYLCASSSDGSAVGAGYGYTFGSGTRLTVV.

The rearrangement links TRBV7-2 to TRBJ1-5; D remains unclear. The CDR3 runs 14 residues. Germline CDR1 reads SGHTA; CDR2 reads FQGNSA. The V gene lost 5 bases and the J gene lost 1 base, with 9 bases spanning the gap. The CDR3 spells CASSDKASNQPQHF. The CDR3 nucleotides read TGTGCCAGCAGCGACAAGGCAAGCAATCAGCCCCAGCATTTT.

The chain uses TRBV7-2 and TRBJ2-7; 7 nucleotides agree with TRBD2. After removal of 3 bases from V and 0 bases from J, the junction contained 5 bases not matched to a gene. CDR1 is SGHTA, CDR2 FQGNSA, per germline. The length of the CDR3 is 15 residues. The CDR3 nucleotides read TGTGCCAGCAGCTTTACGGGAGGCTTCTCCTACGAGCAGTACTTC. This encodes CASSFTGGFSYEQYF.

DNA for the CDR3: TGTGCCAGCAGCCAAGCATTCAGGGGCTACGAGCAGTACTTC. It specifies CASSQAFRGYEQYF. This chain links TRBV14 with TRBJ2-7; a possible D gene is TRBD1 (6 bases). Germline lookup yields CDR1 SGHDN and CDR2 FVKESK. CDR3 length: 14 residues. Trimming removed 1 base at V and 3 bases at J, with 10 bases between.

The rearrangement links TRBV3-1 (or the pseudogene TRBV3-2) to TRBJ2-2; 8 bases agree with TRBD2. CDR1 and CDR2 (germline): LGHDT, YNNKEL (reference sequence). V was pared by 3 bases and J by 6 bases, with 9 bases of the junction left unmatched. This CDR3 contains 16 residues. The CDR3 DNA reads as TGTGCCAGCAGCCAGTCGTTTAGCGGGACTGCCGGGGAGCTGTTTTTT. It encodes CASSQSFSGTAGELFF.

This chain uses TRBV27 with TRBJ2-7; the D is unclear. CDR3 size: 13 residues. From germline, CDR1 is MNHEY and CDR2 SMNVEV (reference sequence). V lost 4 bases and J lost 2, with 9 bases in between. CDR3 DNA sequence: TGTGCCAGCAGTTCACAGAAACCCTACGAGCAGTACTTC. As protein: CASSSQKPYEQYF.

The chain carries TRBV11-3 and TRBJ1-1; D gene ambiguous. V was trimmed by 2 bases and J by 5 bases, leaving 9 bases between them. The CDR3 sequence is 13 residues long. The germline gives CDR1 SGHNT, CDR2 YENEEA. DNA for the CDR3: TGTGCCAGCAGCTTAAACTCGGGGACTGAAGCTTTCTTT. It encodes CASSLNSGTEAFF.

The chain couples TRBV30 to TRBJ2-5; 7 positions match TRBD2. CDR1 and CDR2 (germline): GTSNPN, SVGIG (reference sequence). J lost 3 bases, V lost 0 bases, and 7 bases had no gene match. The CDR3 spans 15 residues. For the CDR3, the DNA is TGTGCCTGGAGTGTGGGTCTAGCGGACAAAGAGACCCAGTACTTC. Its translation: CAWSVGLADKETQYF.

This clone occurred a few times. The chain has TRBV6-1 and TRBJ1-3; possibly TRBD1 for D (6 bases). Trimming took off 2 bases at V and 4 bases at J, with 12 bases between the two ends. The CDR3 spans 15 residues. The germline gives CDR1 MNHNS, CDR2 SASEGT. DNA for the CDR3: TGTGCCAGCAGTGAACCTCAGGGGTCAGGAAACACCATATATTTT. Protein: CASSEPQGSGNTIYF.

The chain employs TRBV28 and TRBJ1-2; 8 nucleotides align to TRBD1. The germline V gene has CDR1 MDHEN and CDR2 SYDVKM. J gave up 4 bases and V 5 bases, and 12 bases lay outside the gene matches. The CDR3 loop spans 16 amino acids. The CDR3 here is CASSRGQGVSLYGYTF. The CDR3, as DNA: TGTGCCAGCAGTCGCGGACAGGGAGTATCTCTCTATGGCTACACCTTC.

This chain joins TRBV5-1 and TRBJ1-6; 9 bases match TRBD1. V shed 4 bases, J shed 6 bases, and the junction held 2 bases outside the gene matches. Germline CDR1 reads SGHRS; CDR2 reads YFSETQ. This CDR3 has 14 residues. The CDR3 protein is CASSQGQGNSPLHF. The CDR3 DNA reads as TGCGCCAGCAGCCAGGGACAGGGTAATTCACCCCTCCACTTT.

The CDR3 spells CASSLSRFAGGLDTQYF. DNA for the CDR3: TGTGCCAGCAGTTTATCGCGGTTTGCGGGAGGGTTAGATACGCAGTATTTT. The chain employs TRBV27 and TRBJ2-3; 9 positions agree with TRBD2. With 0 bases clipped from V and 5 bases from J, the junction kept 9 bases outside the gene matches. Germline V gives CDR1 MNHEY, CDR2 SMNVEV (reference sequence). This CDR3 is built from 17 residues.

V usage is TRBV29-1 and J usage is TRBJ1-2; tentatively, D is TRBD1 (6 bases). The germline gives CDR1 SQVTM, CDR2 ANQGSEA. This CDR3 is 14 amino acids long. The V end lost 6 bases, the J end lost 3 bases, and 17 bases lay between the germline ends. The DNA for the CDR3 is TGCAGCGTCCGAGGCGGGGGCGCCGACTATGGCTACACCTTC. It is translated as CSVRGGGADYGYTF.

V usage is TRBV28 and J usage is TRBJ1-2, with a tentative D call TRBD1 (6 bases). V lost 3 bases and J lost 8, with 13 bases in between. Germline V CDR1 and CDR2: MDHEN, SYDVKM. The CDR3 runs 13 residues. As DNA, the CDR3 is TGTGCCAGCAGTTTGGGGGGGCGCGGAGGCTACACCTTC. This translates into CASSLGGRGGYTF.

A few counts support this clone. This chain uses TRBV19 with TRBJ1-1, with D possibly being TRBD1 (5 bases). Germline CDR1 and CDR2: LNHDA and SQIVND (reference sequence). The CDR3 is made up of 16 amino acids. Trimming removed 6 bases from V and 4 bases from J, with 21 bases in between. CDR3: CASRTDSYDVGTEAFF. CDR3 DNA sequence: TGTGCCAGTAGAACAGACAGCTATGACGTCGGCACTGAAGCTTTCTTT.

The V gene is TRBV7-6, the J gene TRBJ1-6; tentatively, D is TRBD1 (6 bases). The CDR3 length is 17 residues. CDR1 and CDR2 from the germline V gene are SGHVS and FNYEAQ. Deletions cut 5 bases from V and 10 bases from J, with 24 bases between. CDR3 sequence: CASSRWSIGQNISPLHF. The CDR3 DNA reads as TGTGCCAGCAGCCGGTGGTCCATTGGACAGAATATCTCACCCCTCCACTTT.

The chain joins TRBV6-2 or TRBV6-3 to TRBJ2-7; D may be TRBD2 (6 bases). The CDR3 spans 14 residues. V gave up 2 bases and J gave up 2 bases, with 10 bases separating them. CDR1 MNHEY and CDR2 SVGEGT come from the germline V gene. CDR3 region: CASSYGGTTYEQYF. CDR3 nucleotide sequence: TGTGCCAGCAGTTACGGGGGGACCACCTACGAGCAGTACTTC.

This clone was seen just once. The V and J genes are TRBV6-5 and TRBJ1-5; perhaps TRBD1 as D (5 bases). V lost 6 bases and J 8 bases, leaving 14 bases between the germline ends. This CDR3 has 13 amino acids. Germline CDR1 and CDR2: MNHEY and SVGAGI. The CDR3: CASRQALLEPQHF. In nucleotides, the CDR3 is TGTGCCAGCAGACAGGCCCTTCTGGAGCCCCAGCATTTT.

The V and J genes are TRBV18 and TRBJ2-1; 7 bases are a match to TRBD1. Trimming removed 5 bases from V and 6 bases from J; junction bases left unmatched: 4. This CDR3 has 13 amino acids. Germline CDR1 KGHSH, CDR2 LQKENI. The DNA for the CDR3 is TGTGCCAGCTCAGACTACAGGGGCAATGAGCAGTTCTTC. Protein sequence: CASSDYRGNEQFF.

V gene TRBV10-3 combines with J gene TRBJ2-2; 9 nucleotides align to TRBD1. Germline loops: CDR1 ENHRY, CDR2 SYGVKD. The CDR3 loop spans 18 amino acids. J gave up 3 bases and V 0 bases, and 8 bases lay outside the gene matches. The CDR3 DNA follows: TGTGCCATCAGTGAGTCATCCCGGACAGGGGAGTACACCGGGGAGCTGTTTTTT. Protein sequence: CAISESSRTGEYTGELFF.

V and J are TRBV2 and TRBJ1-3; D remains unclear. The V end was cut by 8 bases, the J end by 2 bases, with 7 bases between. The CDR3 covers 12 residues. The germline V gene has CDR1 SNHLY and CDR2 FYNNEI. The CDR3 reads CASGGAGNTIYF. The CDR3 coding sequence is TGTGCCAGCGGCGGGGCTGGAAACACCATATATTTT.

This clone was seen just once. The V call is TRBV5-1, the J call TRBJ2-5; D possibly corresponds to TRBD2 (5 bases). V gave up 1 base and J gave up 5 bases, with 9 bases separating them. Germline V CDR1 and CDR2: SGHRS, YFSETQ. This CDR3 is 13 amino acids long. The CDR3 nucleotides read TGCGCCAGCAGCTTGTCCCCGGGGGAGACCCAGTACTTC. Its translation is CASSLSPGETQYF.

This clone appeared a few times. The V gene is TRBV4-1, the J gene TRBJ2-3; weak D call: TRBD2 (6 bases). The germline CDR1 and CDR2 sequences are MGHRA and YSYEKL. Trimming pared 4 bases from V and 6 bases from J, leaving 14 bases between. The CDR3 extends over 14 amino acids. This CDR3 reads CASSPLPGVDTQYF. The DNA of the CDR3 is TGCGCCAGCAGCCCCCTCCCGGGAGTTGATACGCAGTATTTT.

J is TRBJ2-1 and V is TRBV5-4; 9 nucleotides line up with TRBD2. Trimming took 0 bases from V and 9 from J; bases not matched to a gene: 7. The CDR3 is made up of 15 amino acids. Germline CDR1 is SGHNT and CDR2 is YYREEE (reference sequence). DNA for the CDR3: TGTGCCAGCAGCTTGGAGCCTAGCGGGGTGGGTGAGCAGTTCTTC. It encodes CASSLEPSGVGEQFF.

This chain uses TRBV6-6 with TRBJ1-4; 10 positions match TRBD1. Germline CDR1 MNHNY, CDR2 SVGAGI (reference sequence). With V trimmed by 2 bases and J by 13 bases, 4 bases remained unmatched. The CDR3 totals 13 residues. The CDR3 region is CASSYDRGQGLFF. The CDR3 DNA reads as TGTGCCAGCAGTTACGACAGGGGGCAGGGACTGTTTTTT.

The V gene is TRBV5-5, the J gene TRBJ1-2; TRBD1 is a possible D gene (5 bases). V was shortened by 0 bases and J by 5 bases, with 14 bases between the two germline ends. The germline CDR1 and CDR2 sequences are SGHKS and YYEKEE (reference sequence). The CDR3 is 15 residues long. CDR3 nucleotide sequence: TGTGCCAGCAGCTTGGCCTTGACAGAACCTTATGGCTACACCTTC. Encoded protein: CASSLALTEPYGYTF. The variable domain in full, with the rest retrieved from reference TRBV5-5 and TRBJ1-2, is DAGVTQSPTHLIKTRGQQVTLRCSPISGHKSVSWYQQVLGQGPQFIFQYYEKEERGRGNFPDRFSARQFPNYSSELNVNALLLGDSALYLCASSLALTEPYGYTFGSGTRLTVV.

The chain is built from TRBV28 and TRBJ1-2; maybe TRBD1 (6 bases). Deletions cut 4 bases from V and 0 bases from J, with 12 bases between. This CDR3 comprises 15 residues. CDR1 is MDHEN and CDR2 is SYDVKM in the germline V gene. The CDR3 loop reads CASSWGGGSNYGYTF. Written as DNA, the CDR3 is TGTGCCAGCAGTTGGGGAGGGGGTTCTAACTATGGCTACACCTTC.

The chain joins TRBV2 to TRBJ2-1; D is possibly TRBD1 (5 bases). Trimming left V 6 bases short and J 5 bases short, with 8 bases between. The CDR3 is 12 residues long. Germline CDR1 is SNHLY and CDR2 is FYNNEI. Here the CDR3 reads CASRRQNNEQFF. The CDR3 DNA follows: TGTGCCAGCAGGCGACAGAACAATGAGCAGTTCTTC.

A note on this clone: One end of the junction does not line up with germline, which may come from a read error. This chain uses TRBV7-9 with TRBJ2-7; TRBD1 might be the D (5 bases). CDR3 length: 11 amino acids. CDR1 and CDR2 from the germline V gene are SEHNR and FQNEAQ (reference sequence). CDR3 coding DNA: TGTGCCAGCAGCCTAACAGGCTCACCCTCCTTC. Residues: CASSLTGSPSF.

This clone was recorded only once. The rearrangement joins TRBV5-5 to TRBJ1-2, with D perhaps matching TRBD1 (6 bases). The CDR3 sequence is 16 residues long. Per germline, CDR1 SGHKS and CDR2 YYEKEE (reference sequence). Between the trimmed V and J ends, which lost 1 base and 0 bases, there was a span of 13 bases. This CDR3 reads CASSLIATGANYGYTF. In nucleotides, the CDR3 is TGTGCCAGCAGCTTGATCGCGACAGGAGCTAACTATGGCTACACCTTC.

This chain joins TRBV28 and TRBJ2-5, with 8 nucleotides matching TRBD2. The CDR3 contains 15 residues. Trimming removed 6 bases from V and 8 bases from J; junction bases left unmatched: 14. Germline loops: CDR1 MDHEN, CDR2 SYDVKM. The CDR3 DNA reads as TGTGCCAGCAGCACACCGACTAGCGCGTTGTTAACCCAGTACTTC. This encodes CASSTPTSALLTQYF.